The 13 T cell receptor beta chains below all came from one sample that was sequenced in a study of cytomegalovirus exposure and HLA in healthy donors. Produced via immunoSEQ multiplex PCR; TCRdb's table is partial and in-frame only. The top ten clones hold 0.6% to 0.8% of a sample with about 140,000 clones, roughly 90% of them seen once. What was sequenced was PBMCs. The receptor set was obtained from a man between 18 and 29 years old in good health and CMV-seronegative.

The chain is built from TRBV6-6 and TRBJ2-1, with 11 bases aligning to TRBD2. The CDR3 length is 16 residues. Losses at the gene ends were 9 bases for V and 7 bases for J; bases not matched to a gene: 14. CDR1 MNHNY and CDR2 SVGAGI come from the germline V gene (reference sequence). The chain's CDR3 is CASSSGGAIGWNEQFF. The CDR3 nucleotides are TGTGCCAGTAGTAGCGGGGGGGCCATTGGGTGGAATGAGCAGTTCTTC.

This rearrangement joins TRBV6-1 to TRBJ2-7, with D possibly TRBD1 on 5 matching bases. The V and J ends lost 3 bases and 7 bases respectively, with 16 bases between them. CDR1 and CDR2 from the germline V gene are MNHNS and SASEGT. The CDR3 covers 14 residues. The CDR3: CASSDDRRWWEQYF. The CDR3 DNA sequence: TGTGCCAGCAGTGACGACAGACGGTGGTGGGAGCAGTACTTC.

This chain uses TRBV7-9 with TRBJ2-7; 7 positions agree with TRBD1. This CDR3 comprises 13 residues. J lost 3 bases, V lost 5 bases, and 4 bases had no gene match. Germline CDR1 SEHNR, CDR2 FQNEAQ (reference sequence). This CDR3 is CASSPGTDYEQYF. The CDR3 DNA sequence: TGTGCCAGCAGCCCGGGGACAGACTACGAGCAGTACTTC.

V and J are TRBV2 and TRBJ2-2; 9 nucleotides align to TRBD1. The germline V gene encodes CDR1 SNHLY and CDR2 FYNNEI. Trimming removed 5 bases from V and 5 bases from J; junction bases left unmatched: 6. CDR3 length: 15 residues. The CDR3 nucleotides are TGTGCCAGCAGTCCCGGGACAGGGCGAACCGGGGAGCTGTTTTTT. Translating it yields CASSPGTGRTGELFF.

The rearrangement uses TRBV25-1 and TRBJ1-5, with D possibly being TRBD1 (6 bases). Germline V gene data show CDR1 as MGHDK and CDR2 as SYGVNS. The CDR3 length is 17 residues. V gave up 1 base and J gave up 6 bases, with 19 bases separating them. The CDR3 region is CASSESLPQGSPQPQHF. CDR3 DNA sequence: TGTGCCAGCAGTGAATCTTTGCCGCAGGGGTCCCCTCAGCCCCAGCATTTT.

The chain links TRBV4-2 to TRBJ2-3, with 10 bases matching TRBD1. The J segment lost 3 bases and the V segment lost 3 bases, leaving 6 bases of the junction unmatched. CDR3 size: 16 residues. CDR1 LGHNA and CDR2 YNFKEQ come from the germline V gene. CDR3 DNA: TGTGCCAGCAGCCAGGAGACAGGGGGCAGGACAGATACGCAGTATTTT. Its translation is CASSQETGGRTDTQYF.

The gene calls are TRBV5-1 and TRBJ2-1; 9 positions match TRBD2. The CDR3 has 15 amino acids. Germline V CDR1 and CDR2: SGHRS, YFSETQ. J lost 7 bases, V lost 2 bases, and 7 bases had no gene match. As DNA, the CDR3 is TGCGCCAGCAGCTTTCTAGCGGGAAAGGAGAATGAGCAGTTCTTC. Protein product: CASSFLAGKENEQFF. Full variable domain (outside the CDR3, taken from reference TRBV5-1 and TRBJ2-1): KAGVTQTPRYLIKTRGQQVTLSCSPISGHRSVSWYQQTPGQGLQFLFEYFSETQRNKGNFPGRFSGRQFSNSRSEMNVSTLELGDSALYLCASSFLAGKENEQFFGPGTRLTVL.

The V and J genes are TRBV19 and TRBJ1-2; TRBD1 is a possible D gene (6 bases). CDR1 LNHDA and CDR2 SQIVND come from the germline V gene (reference sequence). The CDR3 spans 14 residues. Trimming cost V 5 bases and J 3 bases, with 13 bases left between them. The CDR3 DNA reads as TGTGCCAGTAGTGCCGGTGCAGGGGACTATGGCTACACCTTC. This encodes CASSAGAGDYGYTF.

This clone appeared once. The chain recombines TRBV30 with TRBJ2-3; no clear D. The CDR3 consists of 14 residues. The V gene lost 0 bases and the J gene lost 0 bases, with 7 bases spanning the gap. Germline V gene data show CDR1 as GTSNPN and CDR2 as SVGIG (reference sequence). CDR3 nucleotide sequence: TGTGCCTGGAGTGTACTAATCAGCACAGATACGCAGTATTTT. Protein sequence: CAWSVLISTDTQYF. Based on the CDR3 plus reference TRBV30 and TRBJ2-3, the full variable domain is SQTIHQWPATLVQPVGSPLSLECTVEGTSNPNLYWYRQAAGRGLQLLFYSVGIGQISSEVPQNLSASRPQDRQFILSSKKLLLSDSGFYLCAWSVLISTDTQYFGPGTRLTVL.

V usage is TRBV9 and J usage is TRBJ2-4; unclear D gene. The CDR3 covers 13 residues. Germline V gene data show CDR1 as SGDLS and CDR2 as YYNGEE. V shed 3 bases and J shed 0 bases, with 4 bases lying between them. This CDR3 reads CASSGLAKNIQYF. Here the CDR3 DNA reads TGTGCCAGCAGCGGACTAGCCAAAAACATTCAGTACTTC. Looking up the rest from reference TRBV9 and TRBJ2-4 gives the full variable domain: DSGVTQTPKHLITATGQRVTLRCSPRSGDLSVYWYQQSLDQGLQFLIQYYNGEERAKGNILERFSAQQFPDLHSELNLSSLELGDSALYFCASSGLAKNIQYFGAGTRLSVL.

The chain combines TRBV11-3 with TRBJ2-5, with D unclear. Germline lookup yields CDR1 SGHNT and CDR2 YENEEA. V was pared by 4 bases and J by 4 bases, with 13 bases between. CDR3 length equals 14 residues. The CDR3 here is CASSSRKRGETQYF. The CDR3 DNA reads TGTGCCAGCAGCTCTCGGAAGCGAGGAGAGACCCAGTACTTC.

The V call is TRBV6-6, the J call TRBJ1-1; TRBD1 agrees at 8 bases. The CDR3 length is 13 residues. In germline, CDR1 is MNHNY, CDR2 SVGAGI (reference sequence). The trim removed 2 bases at V and 11 bases at J, leaving 7 bases unmatched. CDR3 in DNA: TGTGCCAGCAGTTACAATACGGACAGGGCCGCTTTCTTT. It translates to CASSYNTDRAAFF.

The J gene is TRBJ1-2, the V gene TRBV5-1; 7 bases fit TRBD1. Germline-derived CDR1 and CDR2 are SGHRS and YFSETQ. Trimming cost V 0 bases and J 4 bases; bases outside gene matches: 9. The CDR3 contains 16 residues. CDR3 DNA: TGCGCCAGCAGCTTGGGCCACAGGGGACGCGGCTATGGCTACACCTTC. Its translation: CASSLGHRGRGYGYTF.